This record covers a single TCR beta chain. No antigen is known for it. Base qualities are not provided; no much larger clone lies one nucleotide away. This record belongs to a study of shared clonotypes between healthy human individuals (TCRdb year 2020). Background on the whole study: The cohort comprised two women and a few men aged 18 to 49 years. To estimate repertoire size and how much clonotype sharing occurs between individuals, the study deeply sequenced the blood TCR repertoires of about five healthy adults. To increase sequencing depth and limit assay-specific biases, different laboratories used diverse techniques to prepare libraries and sequence TCR repertoires. Each donor's leukapheresis produced roughly between roughly 0.9 and 8.9 billion PBMCs. Per donor, three plates each were used for CD4 naive and CD4 memory, two for CD8 naive, and one for CD8 memory. Study-level results and caveats: The genetic and exposure-history diversity represented was limited by the small number of donors. Sampling was restricted to blood, and TCR repertoires in tissue are likely to differ from TCR repertoires in blood. Pairwise subsampling led to the expectation that sequencing depth would affect the degree of clonotype sharing among donors. Compared with non-shared clonotypes, the clonotypes found in all four sorted-subset donors had higher generation probabilities. Naive subsets generally had larger estimated clonotype richness than memory subsets. Sharing across a handful of donors was observed for approximately 4.6% of naive CD4, under 4% of naive CD8, roughly 2.3% of memory CD4, and over 0.3% of memory CD8 clonotypes. Even with the large sequencing depth, rarefaction of the sorted-subset datasets indicated that sequencing was incomplete.

From a lookup of the germline V gene (reference sequence), CDR1 and CDR2 are GTSNPN and SVGIG. The junction carries 7 bases between V and J, which are trimmed by 4 bases and 0 bases respectively. Counted from cysteine to phenylalanine, this CDR3 has 13 amino acids. The entry retains the CDR3 DNA only, 39 bases that are in frame from base 1. Using the deep immunoSEQ assay, multiplex PCR amplified TCR CDR3 regions from genomic DNA. Genomic DNA extracted from each cell subset was distributed evenly over all wells of several immunoSEQ 96-well plates, and each plate served as one replicate. Each replicate PCR for sorted subsets received roughly 0.2 ug genomic DNA, equal to about 30,000 T cell genomes. Purified libraries were measured with a Qubit 3.0 fluorometer, size-checked on a Bioanalyzer 2100, and measured again with the KAPA Library Quantification kit. A separate single-read 150-cycle Illumina NextSeq 550 flow cell was used to sequence each immunoSEQ 96-well plate. Concerning the study's data processing: Because the immunoSEQ output held only junctional sequences and lacked quality scores, the filtering could not match the filtering applied to full-length reads. To assign V/J genes and CDR3, sequences were annotated using PyIR, a Python wrapper for IgBLAST v1.9, with IMGT germline references. Reads were filtered out if the reads had weak V/J assignments (E-value above 1e-6), no CDR3, stop codons, out-of-frame junctions, or ambiguous translated residues. A V3J clonotype was defined by an identical inferred V gene, J gene, and CDR3 amino acid sequence. Percentage overlap between repertoires was computed as shared unique clonotypes divided by the size of the smaller repertoire. Three approaches were used to assess repertoire richness: RTK rarefaction, the Chao1 estimator, and Recon v2.1 estimates of unobserved clonotypes. OLGA was used to compute generation probabilities for all TCRbeta clonotypes that the gDNA method yielded from several donors. In TCRdb, the immuneACCESS table is reduced to in-frame sequences with V and J assigned. These tables do not hold every clone; where another copy was compared, an unresolved V gene accounts for under half, and the others remain unexplained. The DNA was the basis for D and trimming; V, J and clone size are from that table. Present in this sample are roughly 2 million clones, under 97% of which were seen just once. The top ten clonotypes cover roughly 0.13% of the sample.

Healthy HIV-negative adults with no recently reported acute infections or vaccinations were included as donors. All donors were Caucasian adults living in Nashville, Tennessee, USA. CD4+ T cells were enriched by magnetic negative selection, after which naive cells were positively selected on CD45RA and the negative fraction was taken as the memory subset. After blood collection by leukapheresis, PBMCs were isolated using Ficoll-Histopaque density gradient centrifugation and then cryopreserved in the vapor phase of liquid nitrogen. Analytical flow cytometry was used to check the purity and quantity of each magnetically sorted T cell population. Genomic DNA was isolated from every sorted fraction and measured by UV absorbance on a Nanodrop 2000c.

This chain joins TRBV30 to TRBJ2-1, with the identity of the D gene unclear. The TCR sequence derives from a man younger than 30 in good health. The specimen sequenced was naive CD4+ T cells sorted from blood. Reading the label with the study, this specimen's cell subset or site is: CD45RA+ positively selected. The nucleotide sequence reads TGTGCCTGGACTTTCAGCTCCTACAATGAGCAGTTCTTC. This encodes CAWTFSSYNEQFF.